This T cell receptor (beta chain) was observed in a study of memory CD4+ T cells and cytomegalovirus serostatus. Losses at the gene ends were 6 bases for V and 3 bases for J; bases not matched to a gene: 1. This CDR3 spans 12 amino acids. Germline V gene sequence: CDR1 SQVTM, CDR2 ANQGSEA. This clone showed up just a few times. Its cognate antigen is unknown. Single viable CD3+CD4+CD8-CD45RO+ cells were sorted as the memory CD4+ T cells. General study findings and limits: The CMV-associated TCR signature appears largely within the CD4+ memory repertoire.

Data came from immunoSEQ multiplex PCR; TCRdb stores just in-frame clones and leaves some out. The sample consists of some 30,000 clones, about 75% of them appearing once. The rearrangement links TRBV29-1 to TRBJ1-1; 10 bases are a match to TRBD1. Sequenced input: memory CD4+ T cells from blood. The sequence was obtained from an adult in good health and CMV-seronegative. Some clones in this sample may be carry-over from other donors' samples. CDR3 nucleotides: TGCAGCGTCGGACAGGGGGACACTGAAGCTTTCTTT. Encoded protein: CSVGQGDTEAFF.